These 8 T cell receptor beta chains came from one sample sequenced in a study of OX40 agonist ivuxolimab in advanced cancers. Here immunoSEQ multiplex PCR was the method, and the copy in TCRdb shows in-frame clones only, minus some. The table has approximately 60,000 clones, 84% seen once; the top ten hold approximately 2%. Sample: CD4+ or CD8+ T cells sorted from blood, taken in a trial of the OX40 agonist ivuxolimab. These receptors originate from an adult with an advanced solid tumor such as melanoma, head and neck, liver or kidney cancer.

Concerning this clone itself: A read error is the likely source, as a far larger clone sits one nucleotide away. The chain joins TRBV5-6 to TRBJ2-7; 9 bases are shared with TRBD1. The germline CDR1 and CDR2 sequences are SGHDT and YYEEEE. The CDR3 runs to 15 residues. Unmatched junction bases numbered 8, after V lost 5 bases and J lost 2 bases. The CDR3 DNA is TGTGCCAGCAGTAACCGGGACAGGGTCACCTACGAGCAGTACTTC. It translates to CASSNRDRVTYEQYF.

The chain uses TRBV7-2 and TRBJ1-1; D gene unclear. Germline loops: CDR1 SGHTA, CDR2 FQGNSA. With 4 bases removed from V and 1 base from J, the gap between germline ends came to 10 bases. The CDR3 length is 14 residues. CDR3 DNA: TGTGCCAGCAGCTCGACGAACCAGAACACTGAAGCTTTCTTT. The encoded protein is CASSSTNQNTEAFF. Drawing the rest from reference TRBV7-2 and TRBJ1-1, the complete variable domain is GAGVSQSPSNKVTEKGKDVELRCDPISGHTALYWYRQSLGQGLEFLIYFQGNSAPDKSGLPSDRFSAERTGGSVSTLTIQRTQQEDSAVYLCASSSTNQNTEAFFGQGTRLTVV.

This clone was seen only a few times. The rearrangement uses TRBV10-2 and TRBJ2-7; D might be TRBD2 (6 bases). The V and J ends lost 7 bases and 3 bases respectively, with 10 bases between them. The V gene's germline CDR1 is WSHSY and CDR2 SAAADI. The CDR3 length is 12 residues. The CDR3 DNA follows: TGCGCCAGCACCCCTAGCGACTACGAGCAGTACTTC. Its translation is CASTPSDYEQYF.

The chain links TRBV11-2 to TRBJ2-5; D is uncertain. CDR3 length: 13 amino acids. Trimming pared 3 bases from V and 5 bases from J, leaving 10 bases between. Germline CDR1 and CDR2: SGHAT and FQNNGV. CDR3 amino acids: CASSFGSAETQYF. The CDR3 DNA sequence: TGTGCCAGCAGCTTCGGTTCAGCGGAGACCCAGTACTTC. Full variable domain (remainder filled in from reference TRBV11-2 and TRBJ2-5): EAGVAQSPRYKIIEKRQSVAFWCNPISGHATLYWYQQILGQGPKLLIQFQNNGVVDDSQLPKDRFSAERLKGVDSTLKIQPAKLEDSAVYLCASSFGSAETQYFGPGTRLLVL.

This chain uses TRBV9 with TRBJ1-2, with no clear D. Per germline, CDR1 SGDLS and CDR2 YYNGEE. This CDR3 contains 13 residues. The V end lost 4 bases, the J end lost 8 bases, and 15 bases lay between the germline ends. CDR3 in DNA: TGTGCCAGCAGCCGTACGTCCCAGCAGGGCTACACCTTC. Its translation: CASSRTSQQGYTF. The whole variable domain, remainder taken from reference TRBV9 and TRBJ1-2, is DSGVTQTPKHLITATGQRVTLRCSPRSGDLSVYWYQQSLDQGLQFLIQYYNGEERAKGNILERFSAQQFPDLHSELNLSSLELGDSALYFCASSRTSQQGYTFGSGTRLTVV.

The gene calls are TRBV6-6 and TRBJ1-5, with 9 bases lining up with TRBD1. The V gene end was trimmed by 7 bases and the J gene end by 3 bases; junction bases not matched to a gene: 10. The V gene's germline CDR1 is MNHNY and CDR2 SVGAGI (reference sequence). This CDR3 is built from 16 residues. CDR3 residues: CASNGQGSRYNQPQHF. For the CDR3, the DNA is TGTGCCAGCAACGGACAGGGGAGTCGATACAATCAGCCCCAGCATTTT.

This clone appeared once. The chain links TRBV9 to TRBJ2-7, with 10 bases aligning to TRBD2. V was clipped by 4 bases and J by 3 bases; unmatched bases: 7. Germline V gene lookup returns CDR1 SGDLS and CDR2 YYNGEE. The CDR3 covers 15 residues. CDR3 bases: TGTGCCAGCAGCCCGTCTAGCGGGGGCCACTACGAGCAGTACTTC. This codes for CASSPSSGGHYEQYF.

The genes are TRBV19 and TRBJ2-2; D is possibly TRBD2 (6 bases). CDR1 and CDR2 from the germline V gene are LNHDA and SQIVND (reference sequence). The CDR3 runs to 14 residues. Trimming shortened V by 2 bases and J by 6 bases, and 10 bases separated the two germline ends. DNA for the CDR3: TGTGCCAGTAGTATAACGGGGGATTCCGGGGAGCTGTTTTTT. The encoded protein is CASSITGDSGELFF.